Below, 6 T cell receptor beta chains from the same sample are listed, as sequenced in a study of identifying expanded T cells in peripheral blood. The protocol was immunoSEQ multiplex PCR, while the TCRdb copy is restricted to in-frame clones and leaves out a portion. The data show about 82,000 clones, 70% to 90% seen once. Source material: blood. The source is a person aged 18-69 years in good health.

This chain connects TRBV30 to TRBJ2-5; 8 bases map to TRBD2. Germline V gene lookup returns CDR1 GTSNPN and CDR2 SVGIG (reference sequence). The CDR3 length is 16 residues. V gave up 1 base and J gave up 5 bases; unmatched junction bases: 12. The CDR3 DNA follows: TGTGCCTGGAGTGACTCGTTGTCTAGCGGGTTGGAGACCCAGTACTTC. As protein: CAWSDSLSSGLETQYF.

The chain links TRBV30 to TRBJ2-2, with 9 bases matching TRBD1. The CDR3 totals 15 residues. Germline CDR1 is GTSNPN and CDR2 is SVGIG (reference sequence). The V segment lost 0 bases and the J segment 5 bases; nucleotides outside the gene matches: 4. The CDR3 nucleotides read TGTGCCTGGAGTGTACAGACAGGGGGGACCGGGGAGCTGTTTTTT. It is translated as CAWSVQTGGTGELFF.

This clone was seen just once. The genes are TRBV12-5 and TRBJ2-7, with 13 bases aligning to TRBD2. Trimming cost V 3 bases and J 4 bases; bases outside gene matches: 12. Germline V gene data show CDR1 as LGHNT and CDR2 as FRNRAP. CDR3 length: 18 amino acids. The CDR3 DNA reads TGTGCTAGTGGTTTAAGGACTAGCGGGGGCCTTCGGGTTTACGAGCAGTACTTC. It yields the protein CASGLRTSGGLRVYEQYF.

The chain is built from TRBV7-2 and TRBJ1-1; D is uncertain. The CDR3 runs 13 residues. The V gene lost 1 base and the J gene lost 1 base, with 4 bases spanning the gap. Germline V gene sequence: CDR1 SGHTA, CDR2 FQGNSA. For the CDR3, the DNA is TGTGCCAGCAGCTTAGAAGGGAACACTGAAGCTTTCTTT. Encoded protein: CASSLEGNTEAFF.

The CDR3 reads CASSLETGGRTEAFF. DNA for the CDR3: TGTGCCAGCAGTCTAGAAACGGGGGGACGCACTGAAGCTTTCTTT. The chain joins TRBV9 to TRBJ1-1; a weak D match, TRBD1 (5 bases). The CDR3 is 15 amino acids. The ends were cut back, 5 bases at V and 4 bases at J, with 18 bases in the middle. Germline-derived CDR1 and CDR2 are SGDLS and YYNGEE.

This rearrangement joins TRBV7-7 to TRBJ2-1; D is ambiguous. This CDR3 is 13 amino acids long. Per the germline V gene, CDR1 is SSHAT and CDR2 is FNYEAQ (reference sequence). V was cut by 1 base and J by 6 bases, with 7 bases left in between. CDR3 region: CASSLGAPNEQFF. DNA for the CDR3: TGTGCCAGCAGCTTAGGCGCCCCCAATGAGCAGTTCTTC.